This is a list of T cell receptor beta chains from one sample in a study of T cells in Graves' hyperthyroidism and ophthalmopathy. TCRdb passed the multiplex PCR reads through MiXCR, listing each CDR3 protein once. The repertoire holds over 500,000 distinct CDR3 sequences, with approximately 17% as singletons. Sequenced sample: blood. The receptors stem from a woman younger than 35 with Graves' ophthalmopathy. Both conserved end residues are part of each CDR3. The D gene is left open where the match is weak. Some rows mark clone size as missing; the rest say once, few, many or name a class of expanded clone.

cdr3_nt: TGCAGTGCTAGAGCCCTCCGGGGAAACGGCTACACCTTC; cdr3_aa: CSARALRGNGYTF; d_call: -; clone_size: few; j_call: TRBJ1-2; v_call: TRBV20-1
cdr3_nt: TGCGCCAGCAGCCCAGTAGGGCCCAGCCAGCCCCAGCATTTT; cdr3_aa: CASSPVGPSQPQHF; d_call: -; clone_size: once; j_call: TRBJ1-5; v_call: TRBV25-1
cdr3_nt: TGTGCCAGCAGCGTTAGCCCGGAGAACACTGAAGCTTTCTTT; cdr3_aa: CASSVSPENTEAFF; d_call: -; clone_size: many; j_call: TRBJ1-1; v_call: TRBV7-2
cdr3_nt: TGTGCCAGCAGCCTTTTGGGGGCTAGCAATCAGCCCCAGCATTTT; cdr3_aa: CASSLLGASNQPQHF; d_call: -; clone_size: many; j_call: TRBJ1-5; v_call: TRBV28
cdr3_nt: TGTGCCAGCAGCTCGGATGCGAACACCGGGGAGCTGTTTTTT; cdr3_aa: CASSSDANTGELFF; d_call: -; clone_size: few; j_call: TRBJ2-2; v_call: TRBV7-9
cdr3_nt: TGCAGTGCCGCGGCAGGGGGGAACTACAATGAGCAGTTCTTC; cdr3_aa: CSAAAGGNYNEQFF; d_call: -; clone_size: many; j_call: TRBJ2-1; v_call: TRBV20-1
cdr3_nt: TGTGCCAGCGAGGGCACCGGGGAGCTGTTTTTT; cdr3_aa: CASEGTGELFF; d_call: -; clone_size: many; j_call: TRBJ2-2; v_call: TRBV3-1
cdr3_nt: TGTGCCAGCAGCGTAGAAAACGAGGATACGCAGTATTTT; cdr3_aa: CASSVENEDTQYF; d_call: -; clone_size: -; j_call: TRBJ2-3; v_call: TRBV9
cdr3_nt: TGTGCCAGCAGAGGTACAGGGGGGCATGAGCAGTTCTTC; cdr3_aa: CASRGTGGHEQFF; d_call: TRBD1; clone_size: few; j_call: TRBJ2-1; v_call: TRBV7-9
cdr3_nt: TGTGCCAGCAGCCCTAGGGACAGGACAGGGGTTATCTATGGCTACACCTTC; cdr3_aa: CASSPRDRTGVIYGYTF; d_call: TRBD1; clone_size: many; j_call: TRBJ1-2; v_call: TRBV3-1
cdr3_nt: TGTGCCAGCAGTCCCCGCCTAAGCGGAGTGAACGAGCAGTACTTC; cdr3_aa: CASSPRLSGVNEQYF; d_call: -; clone_size: -; j_call: TRBJ2-7; v_call: TRBV28
cdr3_nt: TGTGCCACCAGTGATTTGCCGGGGACTGGGGCCAACGTCCTGACTTTC; cdr3_aa: CATSDLPGTGANVLTF; d_call: -; clone_size: -; j_call: TRBJ2-6; v_call: TRBV24-1
cdr3_nt: TGTGCCACCAGCAGAGATCTGCAGGGCTACGAGCAGTACTTC; cdr3_aa: CATSRDLQGYEQYF; d_call: -; clone_size: few; j_call: TRBJ2-7; v_call: TRBV15
cdr3_nt: TGTGCCAGCAGCGTAGTGGGAGACAAAGTCAATGAGCAGTTCTTC; cdr3_aa: CASSVVGDKVNEQFF; d_call: -; clone_size: few; j_call: TRBJ2-1; v_call: TRBV9
cdr3_nt: TGTGCCAGCAGCTATGGCTCGGGGAACACAGATACGCAGTATTTT; cdr3_aa: CASSYGSGNTDTQYF; d_call: -; clone_size: many; j_call: TRBJ2-3; v_call: TRBV11-2
cdr3_nt: TGTGCCTGGAGTGACAGGGGCGAAGCTTTCTTT; cdr3_aa: CAWSDRGEAFF; d_call: TRBD1; clone_size: many; j_call: TRBJ1-1; v_call: TRBV30
cdr3_nt: TGTGCCAGCAGCTTCGACAAAAGCGAGACCCAGTACTTC; cdr3_aa: CASSFDKSETQYF; d_call: -; clone_size: many; j_call: TRBJ2-5; v_call: TRBV7-2
cdr3_nt: TGTGCCAGCAGTTACTCCGCTCTAGCGGGGGCACTCACCTACGAGCAGTACTTC; cdr3_aa: CASSYSALAGALTYEQYF; d_call: TRBD2; clone_size: many; j_call: TRBJ2-7; v_call: TRBV6-2/TRBV6-3
cdr3_nt: TGCAGTGCTAGAGATCGAGCGGGAGGGGAGACCCAGTACTTC; cdr3_aa: CSARDRAGGETQYF; d_call: TRBD2; clone_size: many; j_call: TRBJ2-5; v_call: TRBV20-1
cdr3_nt: TGTGCCAGCAGCTCTCGACAGAACACCGGGGAGCTGTTTTTT; cdr3_aa: CASSSRQNTGELFF; d_call: -; clone_size: many; j_call: TRBJ2-2; v_call: TRBV13
cdr3_nt: TGTGCCAGCAGTTCCGTTAGAAACACCATATATTTT; cdr3_aa: CASSSVRNTIYF; d_call: -; clone_size: few; j_call: TRBJ1-3; v_call: TRBV28
cdr3_nt: TGTGCCAGCAGCAATAGCGGGAGGGACAATGAGCAGTTCTTC; cdr3_aa: CASSNSGRDNEQFF; d_call: TRBD2; clone_size: many; j_call: TRBJ2-1; v_call: TRBV7-2
cdr3_nt: TGTGCCTGGGGACAGGGAGGCTCACCCCTCCACTTT; cdr3_aa: CAWGQGGSPLHF; d_call: TRBD1; clone_size: many; j_call: TRBJ1-6; v_call: TRBV30
cdr3_nt: TGTGCCAGTAGGAGCGGGGACAGCTCCTACGAGCAGTACTTC; cdr3_aa: CASRSGDSSYEQYF; d_call: -; clone_size: -; j_call: TRBJ2-7; v_call: TRBV19
cdr3_nt: TGTGCCAGCAGCCAAGCCTGGACAGGGGCTGCTGAAGCTTTCTTT; cdr3_aa: CASSQAWTGAAEAFF; d_call: TRBD1; clone_size: few; j_call: TRBJ1-1; v_call: TRBV3-1
cdr3_nt: TGTGCCAGCCGACAGGGACGGCCCCCCCGAAATGAAAAACTGTTTTTT; cdr3_aa: CASRQGRPPRNEKLFF; d_call: TRBD1; clone_size: few; j_call: TRBJ1-4; v_call: TRBV27
cdr3_nt: TGTGCCAGCAGTTTAGGACTAGCGGGGGCCTTTTACAATGAGCAGTTCTTC; cdr3_aa: CASSLGLAGAFYNEQFF; d_call: TRBD2; clone_size: once; j_call: TRBJ2-1; v_call: TRBV11-1
cdr3_nt: TGTGCCAGCAGCCAATTCCGGGAGGTCGAGACCCAGTACTTC; cdr3_aa: CASSQFREVETQYF; d_call: TRBD2; clone_size: few; j_call: TRBJ2-5; v_call: TRBV14
cdr3_nt: TGTGCCAGCAGCTTCACTTACTCCTACGAGCAGTACTTC; cdr3_aa: CASSFTYSYEQYF; d_call: -; clone_size: many; j_call: TRBJ2-7; v_call: TRBV5-5
cdr3_nt: TGCAGTGCTCAGGGGGCGTTCCAAGAGACCCAGTACTTC; cdr3_aa: CSAQGAFQETQYF; d_call: TRBD1; clone_size: -; j_call: TRBJ2-5; v_call: TRBV20-1
cdr3_nt: TGCGCCAGCAGCCAAGAGCTAGCTGCGGAGACCCAGTACTTC; cdr3_aa: CASSQELAAETQYF; d_call: -; clone_size: few; j_call: TRBJ2-5; v_call: TRBV4-1
cdr3_nt: TGTGCCAGCAGTGAAGCGGGGTCACTAAAAAAAATGGCAGATACGCAGTATTTT; cdr3_aa: CASSEAGSLKKMADTQYF; d_call: -; clone_size: many; j_call: TRBJ2-3; v_call: TRBV2
cdr3_nt: TGTGCCTGGAGTGCCCGTTTGTCACCCCTCCACTTT; cdr3_aa: CAWSARLSPLHF; d_call: -; clone_size: -; j_call: TRBJ1-6; v_call: TRBV30
cdr3_nt: TGCAGTGCTAGAGTTCACACCGGGGAGCTGTTTTTT; cdr3_aa: CSARVHTGELFF; d_call: -; clone_size: few; j_call: TRBJ2-2; v_call: TRBV20-1
cdr3_nt: TGCAGTGCCGGTGGGGGACAGGGGGCATGGAACACTGAAGCTTTCTTT; cdr3_aa: CSAGGGQGAWNTEAFF; d_call: TRBD1; clone_size: -; j_call: TRBJ1-1; v_call: TRBV20-1
cdr3_nt: TGTGCCAGCAGTTTACCAGGGGTCGACACCGGGGAGCTGTTTTTT; cdr3_aa: CASSLPGVDTGELFF; d_call: -; clone_size: many; j_call: TRBJ2-2; v_call: TRBV28
cdr3_nt: TGTGCCAGCAGTTTAGGCCCCCCTGGGGCCAACGTCCTGACTTTC; cdr3_aa: CASSLGPPGANVLTF; d_call: -; clone_size: -; j_call: TRBJ2-6; v_call: TRBV27
cdr3_nt: TGTGCCAGCAGTTACCAGCCTAGCGGGAGCGTAAATGAGCAGTTCTTC; cdr3_aa: CASSYQPSGSVNEQFF; d_call: TRBD2; clone_size: -; j_call: TRBJ2-1; v_call: TRBV6-5
cdr3_nt: TGCAGCACAACCTCCGGGACTAGCGGGAGTAGCAACGAGCAGTACTTC; cdr3_aa: CSTTSGTSGSSNEQYF; d_call: TRBD2; clone_size: many; j_call: TRBJ2-7; v_call: TRBV29-1
cdr3_nt: TGTGCCAGCAGTGAGTCAGAGGATTTGAACACTGAAGCTTTCTTT; cdr3_aa: CASSESEDLNTEAFF; d_call: -; clone_size: many; j_call: TRBJ1-1; v_call: TRBV6-1
cdr3_nt: TGCAGCGTTGTGGGTACCGGGACATGGGGAGGTGAAGCTTTCTTT; cdr3_aa: CSVVGTGTWGGEAFF; d_call: -; clone_size: few; j_call: TRBJ1-1; v_call: TRBV29-1
cdr3_nt: TGCGCCACCTCGGAGGGTAACTCTGGGGCCAACGTCCTGACTTTC; cdr3_aa: CATSEGNSGANVLTF; d_call: -; clone_size: -; j_call: TRBJ2-6; v_call: TRBV5-1
cdr3_nt: TGTGCCAGCAGCCGACCCCCCGGACTAGCTCAAGAGACCCAGTACTTC; cdr3_aa: CASSRPPGLAQETQYF; d_call: TRBD2; clone_size: -; j_call: TRBJ2-5; v_call: TRBV12-3/TRBV12-4
cdr3_nt: TGTGCCAGTACAACTTCCGACTACAAGTATCGATCCTACGAGCAGTACTTC; cdr3_aa: CASTTSDYKYRSYEQYF; d_call: -; clone_size: many; j_call: TRBJ2-7; v_call: TRBV6-2/TRBV6-3
cdr3_nt: TGTGCCAGCAGCTCTTCTGGGGCGAATGAGCAGTTCTTC; cdr3_aa: CASSSSGANEQFF; d_call: -; clone_size: many; j_call: TRBJ2-1; v_call: TRBV11-2
cdr3_nt: TGCAGTGCTAGAGATGACCGGGCCCTGAACACTGAAGCTTTCTTT; cdr3_aa: CSARDDRALNTEAFF; d_call: -; clone_size: many; j_call: TRBJ1-1; v_call: TRBV20-1
cdr3_nt: TGTGCCTGGAGTGTACCAGCGGGACGTGAGCAGTACTTC; cdr3_aa: CAWSVPAGREQYF; d_call: TRBD2; clone_size: few; j_call: TRBJ2-7; v_call: TRBV30
cdr3_nt: TGTGCCAGCTCACCTCTTCAGGGTTCGAACACTGAAGCTTTCTTT; cdr3_aa: CASSPLQGSNTEAFF; d_call: -; clone_size: many; j_call: TRBJ1-1; v_call: TRBV18
cdr3_nt: TGTGCCAGCAGTGAGTCTAGCCTCTCCTACAAGCAGTACTTC; cdr3_aa: CASSESSLSYKQYF; d_call: -; clone_size: many; j_call: TRBJ2-7; v_call: TRBV28
cdr3_nt: TGTGCCACCAGCAGAGTACTTCCGGGACTCGGGACGGAGACCCAGTACTTC; cdr3_aa: CATSRVLPGLGTETQYF; d_call: -; clone_size: many; j_call: TRBJ2-5; v_call: TRBV15
cdr3_nt: TGTGCCAGCTCACCACCGATTGGGTATGGCTACACCTTC; cdr3_aa: CASSPPIGYGYTF; d_call: -; clone_size: many; j_call: TRBJ1-2; v_call: TRBV18